The clone carrying this T cell receptor (beta chain) was found a few times. Indicated time point: patch test 3, about 24 weeks after DPC sensitization. Treatment meaning: therapeutic diphenylcyclopropenone sensitization with weekly scalp DPC. This entry comes from a study of human T cells and chemical hapten exposure. Study information: A mostly female patient group had alopecia areata, totalis or universalis.

The CDR3 has 15 residues. Germline CDR1 SNHLY, CDR2 FYNNEI. Trimming took off 3 bases at V and 0 bases at J, with 10 bases between the two ends. Within the library, unique molecular identifiers were attached to each individual cDNA molecule. TCRdb passed the RACE reads through MiXCR, listing each CDR3 protein once. Seen here are more than 85,000 distinct CDR3 sequences, under 40% observed once, and the top ten hold around 2.8%. This chain connects TRBV2 to TRBJ2-3; perhaps TRBD2 as D (6 bases). This specimen consisted of whole blood, obtained in connection with sensitization to the hapten diphenylcyclopropenone (DPC). This sequence was found in a man aged 40-55 years with alopecia areata. Some clones in this sample may be carry-over from other donors' samples. Here the CDR3 reads CASSDQRASTDTQYF. DNA for the CDR3: TGTGCCAGCAGTGACCAGCGGGCCAGCACAGATACGCAGTATTTT.